The 5 T cell receptor beta chains below were found in one sample sequenced in a study of blood T cell repertoires in COVID-19. Sequencing used immunoSEQ multiplex PCR; TCRdb keeps in-frame clones, though not all of them. The sample comprises about 74,000 clones, 85% to 90% of which are singletons, and more than 1.5% rests with the top ten. The specimen sequenced was peripheral blood. The source is a woman of 80 years or more with active or convalescent COVID-19.

This chain uses TRBV6-5 with TRBJ2-1; the D gene is possibly TRBD2 (6 bases). This CDR3 has 14 amino acids. Germline V gives CDR1 MNHEY, CDR2 SVGAGI. Trimming removed 6 bases from V and 3 bases from J, with 12 bases in between. The CDR3 loop reads CASSRQTSYNEQFF. In DNA, the CDR3 is TGTGCCAGCAGCCGTCAGACTAGCTACAATGAGCAGTTCTTC.

J is TRBJ2-7 and V is TRBV7-6; D remains ambiguous. Deletions cut 1 base from V and 1 base from J, with 14 bases between. CDR1 and CDR2 from the germline V gene are SGHVS and FNYEAQ. The CDR3 has 16 residues. CDR3 sequence reads: CASSLVPSTESYEQYF. In nucleotides, the CDR3 is TGTGCCAGCAGCTTAGTTCCCAGCACGGAGTCCTACGAGCAGTACTTC.

CDR3 residues: CASGLGQGGIGNTIYF. In nucleotides, the CDR3 is TGTGCTAGTGGTTTGGGACAGGGAGGAATTGGAAACACCATATATTTT. This sequence joins TRBV12-5 and TRBJ1-3; 7 nucleotides align to TRBD1. CDR1 is LGHNT, CDR2 FRNRAP, per germline. This CDR3 spans 16 amino acids. V lost 1 base, J lost 3 bases, and 6 bases stayed unmatched.

The genes are TRBV6-5 and TRBJ2-5; TRBD1 matches 9 bases. With 0 bases clipped from V and 4 bases from J, the junction kept 0 bases outside the gene matches. The CDR3 has 14 residues. The germline CDR1 and CDR2 sequences are MNHEY and SVGAGI. The CDR3 sequence: CASSYSGQGETQYF. CDR3 bases: TGTGCCAGCAGTTACTCGGGACAGGGAGAGACCCAGTACTTC.

The chain has TRBV14 and TRBJ2-2, with D perhaps TRBD1 (5 bases). The CDR3 runs 15 residues. Germline V gives CDR1 SGHDN, CDR2 FVKESK. The V gene lost 7 bases and the J gene lost 0 bases, with 12 bases spanning the gap. CDR3 in amino acids: CASTRTPTNTGELFF. CDR3 coding DNA: TGTGCCAGCACCCGGACACCTACGAACACCGGGGAGCTGTTTTTT.